The 31 T cell receptor beta chains in this list originate from one sample, sequenced in a study of shared clonotypes between healthy human individuals. Generated by immunoSEQ multiplex PCR, the TCRdb table keeps only in-frame clones and is missing some. The sample consists of 90,000 to 100,000 clones, over 40% of them appearing once. Sequencing was performed on PBMCs. These receptors were collected from a woman in her forties in good health. Some clones in this sample may be carry-over from other donors' samples.

This chain uses TRBV19 with TRBJ2-5, with 11 bases lining up with TRBD1. The DNA end is a closer match to TRBJ2-7, so the J assignment may be wrong. Germline V gives CDR1 LNHDA, CDR2 SQIVND (reference sequence). The CDR3 loop spans 16 amino acids. The CDR3 here is CASSVTGTGGSYEQYF. The CDR3 DNA sequence: TGTGCCAGTAGTGTCACCGGGACAGGGGGTTCCTACGAGCAGTACTTC.

In this sample, this clone turned up many times. The chain joins TRBV18 to TRBJ2-5; 7 bases map to TRBD1. Germline V gene data show CDR1 as KGHSH and CDR2 as LQKENI. V shed 4 bases and J 5 bases; nucleotides not matched to a gene: 4. The CDR3 has 13 amino acids. The CDR3 loop is CASSQGQLETQYF. Here the CDR3 DNA reads TGTGCCAGCTCACAGGGACAGTTGGAGACCCAGTACTTC.

This clone came up many times. The V gene is TRBV29-1, the J gene TRBJ2-3; D uncertain. V was trimmed by 2 bases and J by 5 bases, leaving 11 bases between them. The CDR3 runs to 13 residues. Germline V gene sequence: CDR1 SQVTM, CDR2 ANQGSEA. Here the CDR3 DNA reads TGCAGCGTTGAATCCCAAAACGAAGATACGCAGTATTTT. This gives the protein CSVESQNEDTQYF.

As for this clone: A read error may account for a junction end that differs from germline. This chain uses TRBV28 with TRBJ2-7, with D perhaps TRBD1 (6 bases). This CDR3 has 14 residues. Germline values: CDR1 MDHEN, CDR2 SYDVKM. This CDR3 is CASSLYRTVEGNSF. The CDR3 DNA reads as TGTGCCAGCAGTTTGTACCGGACAGTTGAGGGGAACAGCTTC.

This clone was seen only a few times. The V gene is TRBV7-9, the J gene TRBJ1-3; D remains unclear. This CDR3 region has 12 residues. Germline values: CDR1 SEHNR, CDR2 FQNEAQ (reference sequence). The ends were cut back, 6 bases at V and 11 bases at J, with 14 bases in the middle. The CDR3 DNA reads as TGTGCCAGCAGAGGACCGGGGAAAGCCATATATTTT. The encoded protein is CASRGPGKAIYF.

The chain employs TRBV23-1 and TRBJ2-2; D may match TRBD1 or TRBD2 (5 bases each). TRBV23-1 counts as an open reading frame of uncertain function. CDR3 length: 13 residues. The ends were cut back, 10 bases at V and 4 bases at J, with 13 bases in the middle. The CDR3 protein is CATPGDGTGELFF. CDR3 nucleotide sequence: TGCGCCACTCCTGGGGACGGCACCGGGGAGCTGTTTTTT.

The chain links TRBV30 to TRBJ2-1; possibly TRBD2 for D (5 bases). CDR1 and CDR2 from the germline V gene are GTSNPN and SVGIG (reference sequence). Trimming removed 2 bases from V and 8 bases from J, with 19 bases in between. The CDR3 is 15 amino acids. In DNA form, the CDR3 reads TGTGCCTGGAGTCCTATCTCCGGACTCCAGCATGAGCAGTTCTTC. This translates into CAWSPISGLQHEQFF. The full variable domain, in which reference TRBV30 and TRBJ2-1 provide the parts outside the CDR3, is SQTIHQWPATLVQPVGSPLSLECTVEGTSNPNLYWYRQAAGRGLQLLFYSVGIGQISSEVPQNLSASRPQDRQFILSSKKLLLSDSGFYLCAWSPISGLQHEQFFGPGTRLTVL.

The chain links TRBV25-1 to TRBJ1-1, with D perhaps TRBD1 (5 bases). The V and J ends lost 7 bases and 6 bases respectively, with 12 bases between them. The CDR3 length is 12 residues. The germline CDR1 and CDR2 sequences are MGHDK and SYGVNS. This CDR3 reads CASKEGGAEAFF. In DNA form, the CDR3 reads TGTGCCAGCAAGGAGGGAGGGGCTGAAGCTTTCTTT.

The chain combines TRBV19 with TRBJ2-6, with D perhaps matching TRBD1 or TRBD2 (5 bases each). The germline gives CDR1 LNHDA, CDR2 SQIVND (reference sequence). V lost 1 base to trimming and J lost 0 bases, with 10 bases between them. CDR3 size: 17 residues. The CDR3 protein is CASSIAGPHSGANVLTF. CDR3 nucleotides: TGTGCCAGTAGTATAGCGGGACCGCACTCTGGGGCCAACGTCCTGACTTTC.

For the CDR3, the DNA is TGTGCCAGCAGCGTAAGGGACGACCAAGAGACCCAGTACTTC. Translating gives CASSVRDDQETQYF. The chain is built from TRBV9 and TRBJ2-5; D could derive from TRBD1 or TRBD2 (5 bases each). The CDR3 consists of 14 residues. The V and J ends lost 1 base and 0 bases respectively, with 7 bases between them. Germline V gene data show CDR1 as SGDLS and CDR2 as YYNGEE. Using reference TRBV9 and TRBJ2-5 for the parts outside the CDR3, the full variable domain is DSGVTQTPKHLITATGQRVTLRCSPRSGDLSVYWYQQSLDQGLQFLIQYYNGEERAKGNILERFSAQQFPDLHSELNLSSLELGDSALYFCASSVRDDQETQYFGPGTRLLVL.

The chain recombines TRBV11-2 with TRBJ2-5, with 7 bases matching TRBD2. V lost 5 bases, J lost 2 bases, and 5 bases stayed unmatched. This CDR3 contains 14 residues. Germline V gene data show CDR1 as SGHAT and CDR2 as FQNNGV. CDR3 nucleotide sequence: TGTGCCAGCAGCCGCGCTAGCGGACAAGAGACCCAGTACTTC. This sequence encodes CASSRASGQETQYF.

This chain joins TRBV29-1 and TRBJ2-5; no clear D gene. The assigned J gene may be wrong: the sequence end matches TRBJ2-7 better. Germline V gives CDR1 SQVTM, CDR2 ANQGSEA. This CDR3 is built from 12 residues. CDR3 in amino acids: CSVVSAAYEQYF. The CDR3 nucleotides are TGCAGCGTTGTGTCAGCCGCCTACGAGCAGTACTTC.

The V call is TRBV9, the J call TRBJ2-1; 9 bases fit TRBD2. CDR3 length equals 14 residues. Per germline, CDR1 SGDLS and CDR2 YYNGEE. Unmatched junction bases numbered 4, after V lost 0 bases and J lost 9 bases. CDR3 DNA: TGTGCCAGCAGCGTAGATGCTAGCGGGACTGAGCAGTTCTTC. Translating it yields CASSVDASGTEQFF.

This clone was observed a few times. The rearrangement joins TRBV6-4 to TRBJ2-3; D may match TRBD1 or TRBD2 (5 bases each). From germline, CDR1 is MRHNA and CDR2 SNTAGT. The CDR3 loop spans 16 amino acids. The ends were cut back, 5 bases at V and 0 bases at J, with 15 bases in the middle. CDR3 DNA: TGTGCCAGCAGTTCACAGGAGGACTCCAGCACAGATACGCAGTATTTT. The encoded protein is CASSSQEDSSTDTQYF.

This rearrangement joins TRBV7-2 to TRBJ1-4; 8 bases are shared with TRBD1. The trim removed 1 base at V and 3 bases at J, leaving 10 bases unmatched. Germline CDR1 SGHTA, CDR2 FQGNSA. The CDR3 contains 18 residues. The CDR3 DNA is TGTGCCAGCAGCTTAGGACAACAGGGGGTAGTGGCTAATGAAAAACTGTTTTTT. Translating it yields CASSLGQQGVVANEKLFF.

V and J are TRBV30 and TRBJ1-1; D is perhaps TRBD1 (6 bases). Germline CDR1 and CDR2: GTSNPN and SVGIG (reference sequence). CDR3 size: 11 residues. Trimming removed 8 bases from V and 11 bases from J, with 18 bases in between. CDR3 in DNA: TGTGCCCAGAGTGTACACAGGGCCGCTTTCTTT. Translated: CAQSVHRAAFF.

This rearrangement joins TRBV5-1 to TRBJ2-3, with D possibly matching TRBD2 (6 bases). Trimming left V 4 bases short and J 0 bases short, with 15 bases between. The germline V gene has CDR1 SGHRS and CDR2 YFSETQ. There are 16 residues in the CDR3. In nucleotides, the CDR3 is TGCGCCAGCAGCCCCCCTCGGGACTCTAGCACAGATACGCAGTATTTT. Its protein product is CASSPPRDSSTDTQYF. Full variable domain (remainder filled in from reference TRBV5-1 and TRBJ2-3): KAGVTQTPRYLIKTRGQQVTLSCSPISGHRSVSWYQQTPGQGLQFLFEYFSETQRNKGNFPGRFSGRQFSNSRSEMNVSTLELGDSALYLCASSPPRDSSTDTQYFGPGTRLTVL.

This clone was seen only a few times. The CDR3 DNA follows: TGTGCCAGCTCACCGTCTCGGGACACTGAAGCTTTCTTT. It yields the protein CASSPSRDTEAFF. This chain connects TRBV18 to TRBJ1-1; D is ambiguous. The length of the CDR3 is 13 residues. The germline V and J ends were trimmed by 3 bases and 3 bases, with 8 bases remaining between them. From germline, CDR1 is KGHSH and CDR2 LQKENI.

V usage is TRBV7-2 and J usage is TRBJ1-2; 10 bases map to TRBD1. Germline CDR1 SGHTA, CDR2 FQGNSA. The CDR3 length is 13 residues. The trim removed 5 bases at V and 7 bases at J, leaving 4 bases unmatched. CDR3 amino acids: CASSIRQGAGYTF. The CDR3 DNA reads TGTGCCAGCAGCATACGACAGGGGGCTGGCTACACCTTC. Combining the CDR3 with reference TRBV7-2 and TRBJ1-2 gives the whole variable domain GAGVSQSPSNKVTEKGKDVELRCDPISGHTALYWYRQSLGQGLEFLIYFQGNSAPDKSGLPSDRFSAERTGGSVSTLTIQRTQQEDSAVYLCASSIRQGAGYTFGSGTRLTVV.

This clone was found a few times. The V call is TRBV7-6, the J call TRBJ2-3; 7 nucleotides agree with TRBD1. This CDR3 comprises 16 residues. Germline values: CDR1 SGHVS, CDR2 FNYEAQ. V trimming: 0 bases; J trimming: 6 bases; junction bases outside the gene matches: 9. The CDR3 here is CASSLARRQGEDTQYF. CDR3 in DNA: TGTGCCAGCAGCTTAGCGCGGAGACAGGGTGAGGATACGCAGTATTTT.

The rearrangement joins TRBV28 to TRBJ2-7, with TRBD2 matching over 8 bases. Germline V gene lookup returns CDR1 MDHEN and CDR2 SYDVKM. J lost 3 bases, V lost 2 bases, and 9 bases had no gene match. CDR3 length equals 16 residues. The DNA of the CDR3 is TGTGCCAGCAGTTTACTGCAGAGCGGGAGTAACTACGAGCAGTACTTC. Translated: CASSLLQSGSNYEQYF.

This clone was picked up many times. This sequence joins TRBV15 and TRBJ1-1; 7 positions agree with TRBD1. CDR1 and CDR2 from the germline V gene are LNHNV and YYDKDF (reference sequence). CDR3 size: 16 residues. J gave up 0 bases and V 1 base, and 5 bases lay outside the gene matches. The CDR3 sequence is CATSRGTGFMNTEAFF. The DNA for the CDR3 is TGTGCCACCAGCAGAGGGACAGGATTCATGAACACTGAAGCTTTCTTT.

This chain joins TRBV7-9 and TRBJ2-3; 9 positions match TRBD2. CDR1 and CDR2 from the germline V gene are SEHNR and FQNEAQ (reference sequence). The CDR3 runs 13 residues. Here the CDR3 DNA reads TGTTATTCTTCGGCTAGCGGGACCGATACGCAGTATTTT. Amino acid sequence: CYSSASGTDTQYF.

This chain joins TRBV5-1 and TRBJ2-7, with a possible D match to TRBD2 (5 bases). This CDR3 spans 14 amino acids. The germline V gene has CDR1 SGHRS and CDR2 YFSETQ. Trimming pared 2 bases from V and 4 bases from J, leaving 13 bases between. The DNA of the CDR3 is TGCGCCAGCAGCTTACGGACTGCCTCGTACGAGCAGTACTTC. Amino acids: CASSLRTASYEQYF. The full variable domain, with the rest looked up from reference TRBV5-1 and TRBJ2-7, is KAGVTQTPRYLIKTRGQQVTLSCSPISGHRSVSWYQQTPGQGLQFLFEYFSETQRNKGNFPGRFSGRQFSNSRSEMNVSTLELGDSALYLCASSLRTASYEQYFGPGTRLTVT.

The genes are TRBV4-1 and TRBJ1-3; D not certain. There are 13 residues in the CDR3. The ends were cut back, 7 bases at V and 7 bases at J, with 14 bases in the middle. Germline loops: CDR1 MGHRA, CDR2 YSYEKL. CDR3 sequence reads: CASKRLGGNTIYF. Written as DNA, the CDR3 is TGCGCCAGCAAGCGGCTTGGCGGGAACACCATATATTTT.

This clone was recorded a few times. The chain links TRBV7-2 to TRBJ1-2, with D possibly TRBD1 on 5 matching bases. Trimming shortened V by 1 base and J by 0 bases, and 9 bases separated the two germline ends. The CDR3 sequence is 15 residues long. The V gene's germline CDR1 is SGHTA and CDR2 FQGNSA. The CDR3 spells CASSLDGATNYGYTF. CDR3 nucleotides: TGTGCCAGCAGCTTAGACGGGGCAACTAACTATGGCTACACCTTC.

There are a few counts of this clone. The chain uses TRBV5-1 and TRBJ2-3; 10 positions agree with TRBD2. Germline values: CDR1 SGHRS, CDR2 YFSETQ. The trim removed 0 bases at V and 8 bases at J, leaving 9 bases unmatched. The CDR3 consists of 16 residues. CDR3 nucleotides: TGCGCCAGCAGCTTGGTGGCTAGCGGGAGCGTGGGTACGCAGTATTTT. Protein sequence: CASSLVASGSVGTQYF.

The V and J genes are TRBV5-1 and TRBJ2-2; D is unclear. CDR1 and CDR2 from the germline V gene are SGHRS and YFSETQ. With 0 bases removed from V and 5 bases from J, the gap between germline ends came to 8 bases. The CDR3 covers 14 residues. The DNA for the CDR3 is TGCGCCAGCAGCTTGGGCGTGGGAACCGGGGAGCTGTTTTTT. This encodes CASSLGVGTGELFF.

This chain connects TRBV7-8 to TRBJ2-1; D not resolved. The CDR3 totals 16 residues. The V gene lost 5 bases and the J gene lost 6 bases, with 20 bases spanning the gap. CDR1 is SGHVS, CDR2 FQNEAQ, per germline. CDR3 in DNA: TGTGCCAGCAGCCCCCTTGAGCTGGTTGTATCCAATGAGCAGTTCTTC. Translation: CASSPLELVVSNEQFF.

The chain combines TRBV7-2 with TRBJ1-6, with 10 bases matching TRBD1. CDR1 and CDR2 from the germline V gene are SGHTA and FQGNSA. Trimming cost V 1 base and J 5 bases; bases outside gene matches: 2. CDR3 size: 16 residues. CDR3 sequence reads: CASSLVGTGDNSPLHF. The CDR3 DNA is TGTGCCAGCAGCTTAGTGGGGACAGGGGATAATTCACCCCTCCACTTT.

This clone was seen many times. The V call is TRBV28, the J call TRBJ1-2, with 7 bases identical to TRBD1. The CDR3 spans 13 residues. Trimming cost V 5 bases and J 4 bases; bases outside gene matches: 4. In germline, CDR1 is MDHEN, CDR2 SYDVKM. The CDR3 DNA sequence: TGTGCCAGCAGTCAAGCAGGGGGCTATGGCTACACCTTC. It specifies CASSQAGGYGYTF.